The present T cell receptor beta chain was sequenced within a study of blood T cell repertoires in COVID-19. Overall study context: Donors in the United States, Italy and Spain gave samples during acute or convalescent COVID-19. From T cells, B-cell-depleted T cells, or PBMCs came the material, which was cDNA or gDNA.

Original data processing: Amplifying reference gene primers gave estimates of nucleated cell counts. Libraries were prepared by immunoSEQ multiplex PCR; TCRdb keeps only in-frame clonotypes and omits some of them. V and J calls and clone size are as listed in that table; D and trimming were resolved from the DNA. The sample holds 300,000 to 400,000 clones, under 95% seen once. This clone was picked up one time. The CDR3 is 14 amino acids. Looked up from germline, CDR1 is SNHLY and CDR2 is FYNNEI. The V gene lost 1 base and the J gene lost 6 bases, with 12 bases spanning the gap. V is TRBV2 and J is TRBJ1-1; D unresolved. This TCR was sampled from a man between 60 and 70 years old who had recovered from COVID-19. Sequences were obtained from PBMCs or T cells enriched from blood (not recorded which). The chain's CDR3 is CASSEGSEGPEAFF. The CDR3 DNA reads TGTGCCAGCAGTGAAGGGTCGGAGGGTCCTGAAGCTTTCTTT. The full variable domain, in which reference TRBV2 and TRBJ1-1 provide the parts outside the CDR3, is EPEVTQTPSHQVTQMGQEVILRCVPISNHLYFYWYRQILGQKVEFLVSFYNNEISEKSEIFDDQFSVERPDGSNFTLKIRSTKLEDSAMYFCASSEGSEGPEAFFGQGTRLTVV.